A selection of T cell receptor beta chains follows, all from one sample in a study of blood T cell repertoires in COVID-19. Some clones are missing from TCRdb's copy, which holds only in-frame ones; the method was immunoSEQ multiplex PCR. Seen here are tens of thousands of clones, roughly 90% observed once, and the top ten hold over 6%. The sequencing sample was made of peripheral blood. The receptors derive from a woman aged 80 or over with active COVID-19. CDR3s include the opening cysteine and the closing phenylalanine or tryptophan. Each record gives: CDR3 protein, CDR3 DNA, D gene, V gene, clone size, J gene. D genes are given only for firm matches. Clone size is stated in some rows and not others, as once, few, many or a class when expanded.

CDR3 protein: CASSFGRGDSPLHF
CDR3 DNA: TGTGCCAGCAGCTTTGGCAGGGGTGACTCACCCCTCCACTTT
D gene: .
V gene: TRBV5-6
clone size: .
J gene: TRBJ1-6

CDR3 protein: CASLRGLGTEAFF
CDR3 DNA: TGTGCCAGCCTGAGGGGGCTCGGCACTGAAGCTTTCTTT
D gene: TRBD1
V gene: TRBV2
clone size: .
J gene: TRBJ1-1

CDR3 protein: CASTNSNTEAFF
CDR3 DNA: TGTGCCAGCACAAACAGCAACACTGAAGCTTTCTTT
D gene: .
V gene: TRBV2
clone size: .
J gene: TRBJ1-1

CDR3 protein: CASSEAPGRQYF
CDR3 DNA: TGTGCCAGCAGTGAAGCCCCAGGCAGGCAGTACTTC
D gene: .
V gene: TRBV6-1
clone size: .
J gene: TRBJ2-7

CDR3 protein: CASSPEVQNTEAFF
CDR3 DNA: TGTGCCAGCTCACCAGAGGTACAGAACACTGAAGCTTTCTTT
D gene: .
V gene: TRBV18
clone size: .
J gene: TRBJ1-1

CDR3 protein: CASSSPRYNEQFF
CDR3 DNA: TGTGCCAGCAGTTCCCCGAGATACAATGAGCAGTTCTTC
D gene: .
V gene: TRBV6-5
clone size: .
J gene: TRBJ2-1

CDR3 protein: CASSLRGGEQFF
CDR3 DNA: TGTGCCAGCAGCTTACGAGGTGGTGAGCAGTTCTTC
D gene: .
V gene: TRBV7-9
clone size: .
J gene: TRBJ2-1

CDR3 protein: CASSRGSSYEQYF
CDR3 DNA: TGTGCCAGCAGCCGAGGGAGCTCCTACGAGCAGTACTTC
D gene: .
V gene: TRBV3-1/TRBV3-2
clone size: .
J gene: TRBJ2-7

CDR3 protein: CAWSVTYEQYF
CDR3 DNA: TGTGCCTGGAGTGTAACTTACGAGCAGTACTTC
D gene: .
V gene: TRBV30
clone size: .
J gene: TRBJ2-7

CDR3 protein: CASGLGTGGSTDTQYF
CDR3 DNA: TGTGCTAGTGGTTTGGGGACAGGGGGGAGCACAGATACGCAGTATTTT
D gene: TRBD1
V gene: TRBV12-5
clone size: .
J gene: TRBJ2-3

CDR3 protein: CASSVGAGSSGVYEQYF
CDR3 DNA: TGTGCCAGCAGCGTAGGGGCAGGGTCTAGCGGGGTCTACGAGCAGTACTTC
D gene: TRBD2
V gene: TRBV9
clone size: once
J gene: TRBJ2-7

CDR3 protein: CASSPAQGAGYGYTF
CDR3 DNA: TGCGCCAGCAGCCCTGCCCAGGGGGCGGGGTATGGCTACACCTTC
D gene: TRBD1
V gene: TRBV4-1
clone size: .
J gene: TRBJ1-2

CDR3 protein: CASSYVSGVYGYTF
CDR3 DNA: TGTGCCAGCAGTTACGTCAGTGGAGTCTATGGCTACACCTTC
D gene: .
V gene: TRBV6-6
clone size: .
J gene: TRBJ1-2

CDR3 protein: CASSPGQGTGELFF
CDR3 DNA: TGTGCCAGCAGCCCGGGACAGGGTACCGGGGAGCTGTTTTTT
D gene: TRBD1
V gene: TRBV5-4
clone size: .
J gene: TRBJ2-2

CDR3 protein: CASSRTLTRGNTEAFF
CDR3 DNA: TGTGCCAGCAGTCGGACACTCACCCGGGGGAACACTGAAGCTTTCTTT
D gene: .
V gene: TRBV6-6
clone size: .
J gene: TRBJ1-1

CDR3 protein: CASSLTAGFSYEQYF
CDR3 DNA: TGTGCCAGCAGCTTAACCGCGGGGTTCTCCTACGAGCAGTACTTC
D gene: .
V gene: TRBV7-9
clone size: .
J gene: TRBJ2-7

CDR3 protein: CASSPGQASYEQYF
CDR3 DNA: TGTGCCAGCAGCCCGGGACAGGCATCCTACGAGCAGTACTTC
D gene: TRBD1
V gene: TRBV7-2
clone size: .
J gene: TRBJ2-7

CDR3 protein: CASSYDREEFGYTF
CDR3 DNA: TGTGCCAGCAGTTACGACAGGGAAGAATTTGGCTACACCTTC
D gene: TRBD1
V gene: TRBV6-6
clone size: .
J gene: TRBJ1-2

CDR3 protein: CASSLGGLDFSGANVLTF
CDR3 DNA: TGTGCCAGCAGCTTAGGGGGGCTCGATTTCTCTGGGGCCAACGTCCTGACTTTC
D gene: .
V gene: TRBV7-8
clone size: .
J gene: TRBJ2-6

CDR3 protein: CASSQEGPNYMETQYF
CDR3 DNA: TGTGCCAGCAGCCAAGAAGGCCCAAACTACATGGAGACCCAGTACTTC
D gene: .
V gene: TRBV4-2
clone size: .
J gene: TRBJ2-5

CDR3 protein: CASRGLAGISTDTQYF
CDR3 DNA: TGTGCCAGCAGGGGACTAGCGGGTATAAGCACAGATACGCAGTATTTT
D gene: TRBD2
V gene: TRBV27
clone size: .
J gene: TRBJ2-3

CDR3 protein: CASSARTGDTEAFF
CDR3 DNA: TGTGCCAGCTCAGCCAGGACAGGGGACACTGAAGCTTTCTTT
D gene: TRBD1
V gene: TRBV18
clone size: .
J gene: TRBJ1-1

CDR3 protein: CASSRSSGSYNEQFF
CDR3 DNA: TGTGCCAGCAGCCGTTCTAGCGGATCCTACAATGAGCAGTTCTTC
D gene: TRBD2
V gene: TRBV7-6
clone size: .
J gene: TRBJ2-1

CDR3 protein: CASGGEGRPPQHF
CDR3 DNA: TGTGCCAGCGGTGGGGAGGGGAGACCGCCCCAGCATTTT
D gene: .
V gene: TRBV9
clone size: .
J gene: TRBJ1-5

CDR3 protein: CASSQGDRGVNEKLFF
CDR3 DNA: TGTGCCAGCAGCCAAGGGGACAGGGGGGTTAATGAAAAACTGTTTTTT
D gene: TRBD1
V gene: TRBV3-1/TRBV3-2
clone size: .
J gene: TRBJ1-4

CDR3 protein: CASRRDSFNSPLHF
CDR3 DNA: TGTGCCAGCAGGAGGGACAGTTTTAATTCACCCCTCCACTTT
D gene: TRBD1
V gene: TRBV6-5
clone size: few
J gene: TRBJ1-6

CDR3 protein: CSAWHTGELFF
CDR3 DNA: TGCAGTGCGTGGCACACCGGGGAGCTGTTTTTT
D gene: .
V gene: TRBV20-1
clone size: few
J gene: TRBJ2-2

CDR3 protein: CASRETSGSGEQYF
CDR3 DNA: TGTGCCAGCAGGGAGACTAGCGGGTCTGGGGAGCAGTACTTC
D gene: TRBD2
V gene: TRBV6-4
clone size: .
J gene: TRBJ2-7

CDR3 protein: CASSLAGQPSYEQYF
CDR3 DNA: TGTGCCAGCAGCTTAGCGGGACAACCATCCTACGAGCAGTACTTC
D gene: .
V gene: TRBV7-9
clone size: .
J gene: TRBJ2-7

CDR3 protein: CASELAGTSRWETQYF
CDR3 DNA: TGTGCCAGCGAGCTTGCTGGGACTAGCCGGTGGGAGACCCAGTACTTC
D gene: TRBD2
V gene: TRBV28
clone size: .
J gene: TRBJ2-5

CDR3 protein: CASSLFTVNTEAFF
CDR3 DNA: TGTGCCAGCAGCTTATTTACGGTGAACACTGAAGCTTTCTTT
D gene: .
V gene: TRBV7-2
clone size: .
J gene: TRBJ1-1

CDR3 protein: CASSEGTGFSTIYF
CDR3 DNA: TGTGCCAGCAGCGAGGGGACAGGGTTCAGCACCATATATTTT
D gene: TRBD1
V gene: TRBV5-4
clone size: .
J gene: TRBJ1-3

CDR3 protein: CASSPGQGTTYNSPLHF
CDR3 DNA: TGTGCCAGCAGTCCCGGACAGGGAACGACCTATAATTCACCCCTCCACTTT
D gene: TRBD1
V gene: TRBV6-2/TRBV6-3
clone size: once
J gene: TRBJ1-6